This passage covers 16 T cell receptor beta chains from one sample sequenced in a study of T cell clones after liver transplantation. Using immunoSEQ multiplex PCR, the repertoire was profiled, and TCRdb retains in-frame clones only, with some absent. The data contain 70,000 to 85,000 clones, roughly 80% of them seen just once; the ten biggest clones take up 0.55% to 0.75%. The material was CD4+ T cells from blood, obtained before liver transplant. Source of these receptors: a human donor who received a liver transplant.

This chain connects TRBV19 to TRBJ2-2; TRBD2 aligns across 16 bases. CDR3 length: 18 amino acids. CDR1 and CDR2 (germline): LNHDA, SQIVND (reference sequence). Unmatched junction bases numbered 9, after V lost 8 bases and J lost 3 bases. Here the CDR3 DNA reads TGTGCCAGTCGTCCGGGACTAGCGGGAGGGCGGGACACCGGGGAGCTGTTTTTT. It yields the protein CASRPGLAGGRDTGELFF.

This sequence joins TRBV19 and TRBJ2-1; D is possibly TRBD2 (6 bases). V lost 5 bases, J lost 8 bases, and 16 bases lay in between. The CDR3 has 14 residues. Germline CDR1 reads LNHDA; CDR2 reads SQIVND (reference sequence). The CDR3 DNA reads TGTGCCAGTAGTTCTCGGACTACTCTCTATGAGCAGTTCTTC. Amino acid sequence: CASSSRTTLYEQFF.

The sample holds one count of this clone. This rearrangement joins TRBV5-4 to TRBJ1-1; D is possibly TRBD1 (6 bases). V was shortened by 5 bases and J by 0 bases, with 11 bases between the two germline ends. Germline values: CDR1 SGHNT, CDR2 YYREEE (reference sequence). This CDR3 has 14 amino acids. CDR3 in amino acids: CASRPTGVNTEAFF. CDR3 in DNA: TGTGCCAGCAGACCGACAGGAGTGAACACTGAAGCTTTCTTT.

This clone occurred a few times. V usage is TRBV27 and J usage is TRBJ1-2; possible D gene TRBD1, 5 bases. The germline V gene has CDR1 MNHEY and CDR2 SMNVEV (reference sequence). This CDR3 has 14 residues. V lost 4 bases, J lost 8 bases, and 17 bases lay in between. The CDR3 DNA is TGTGCCAGCAGTTCCCTGGGGGGGTACAACGGCTACACCTTC. Translated: CASSSLGGYNGYTF.

The chain couples TRBV14 to TRBJ2-7; 14 positions agree with TRBD2. Germline values: CDR1 SGHDN, CDR2 FVKESK. V shed 2 bases, J shed 2 bases, and the junction held 8 bases outside the gene matches. The CDR3 is 18 residues long. The CDR3 loop reads CASSQSYAGLAGAYEQYF. In DNA, the CDR3 is TGTGCCAGCAGCCAATCTTACGCGGGACTAGCGGGAGCCTACGAGCAGTACTTC. Combining the CDR3 with reference TRBV14 and TRBJ2-7 gives the whole variable domain EAGVTQFPSHSVIEKGQTVTLRCDPISGHDNLYWYRRVMGKEIKFLLHFVKESKQDESGMPNNRFLAERTGGTYSTLKVQPAELEDSGVYFCASSQSYAGLAGAYEQYFGPGTRLTVT.

CDR3 sequence (DNA): TGCAGTGCTCCCGGACACACTGAAGCTTTCTTT. The encoded protein is CSAPGHTEAFF. This chain connects TRBV20-1 to TRBJ1-1; D gene ambiguous. Germline V CDR1 and CDR2: DFQATT, SNEGSKA (reference sequence). Trimming took 5 bases from V and 3 from J, leaving 7 bases between them. This CDR3 is built from 11 residues.

In DNA form, the CDR3 reads TGTGCCAGCTCACCATCTATAGGTGCGGGAGAGTACAATGAGCAGTTCTTC. Translated: CASSPSIGAGEYNEQFF. The genes are TRBV18 and TRBJ2-1; 7 bases agree with TRBD2. CDR3 length equals 17 residues. Germline V lookup: CDR1 KGHSH, CDR2 LQKENI. V trimming: 2 bases; J trimming: 4 bases; junction bases outside the gene matches: 11.

V gene TRBV19 combines with J gene TRBJ2-7, with D unclear. V was pared by 1 base and J by 2 bases, with 9 bases between. Germline V gene sequence: CDR1 LNHDA, CDR2 SQIVND (reference sequence). CDR3 length: 14 residues. This chain's CDR3 is CASSIALRPYEQYF. The CDR3 DNA follows: TGTGCCAGTAGTATAGCCCTCCGGCCCTACGAGCAGTACTTC.

The rearrangement links TRBV5-1 to TRBJ2-5; 8 nucleotides line up with TRBD1. CDR3 size: 16 residues. Germline V CDR1 and CDR2: SGHRS, YFSETQ. Unmatched junction bases numbered 5, after V lost 1 base and J lost 0 bases. The CDR3 DNA follows: TGCGCCAGCAGCTTGCAGGGGGCAGGGTACCAAGAGACCCAGTACTTC. It encodes CASSLQGAGYQETQYF.

V usage is TRBV5-1 and J usage is TRBJ1-2, with no clear D. Germline CDR1 and CDR2: SGHRS and YFSETQ. The V and J ends lost 4 bases and 5 bases respectively, with 18 bases between them. The CDR3 extends over 15 amino acids. CDR3 residues: CASSASWSQEYGYTF. In nucleotides, the CDR3 is TGCGCCAGCAGCGCCTCATGGTCGCAGGAGTATGGCTACACCTTC.

The chain has TRBV7-9 and TRBJ2-1, with D possibly being TRBD2 (6 bases). In germline, CDR1 is SEHNR, CDR2 FQNEAQ (reference sequence). The CDR3 consists of 13 residues. V dropped 11 bases and J dropped 8 bases, with 19 bases sitting between them. CDR3 residues: CAFCPEGSDEQFF. The CDR3 DNA is TGTGCCTTTTGCCCGGAGGGATCCGATGAGCAGTTCTTC. Using reference TRBV7-9 and TRBJ2-1 for the parts outside the CDR3, the full variable domain is DTGVSQNPRHKITKRGQNVTFRCDPISEHNRLYWYRQTLGQGPEFLTYFQNEAQLEKSRLLSDRFSAERPKGSFSTLEIQRTEQGDSAMYLCAFCPEGSDEQFFGPGTRLTVL.

This clone was counted only a few times. The gene calls are TRBV5-4 and TRBJ1-2; D not certain. Germline V gene sequence: CDR1 SGHNT, CDR2 YYREEE (reference sequence). Trimming shortened V by 0 bases and J by 4 bases, and 7 bases separated the two germline ends. The CDR3 extends over 13 amino acids. As DNA, the CDR3 is TGTGCCAGCAGCTTGGGGACGGGCTATGGCTACACCTTC. Protein product: CASSLGTGYGYTF.

The rearrangement uses TRBV4-1 and TRBJ2-6; the match to TRBD2 covers 13 bases. The CDR3 has 17 amino acids. Trimming took 4 bases from V and 3 from J; bases not matched to a gene: 3. Per germline, CDR1 MGHRA and CDR2 YSYEKL. CDR3 coding DNA: TGCGCCAGCAGCCGAGGACTAGCGGGAGATGGGGCCAACGTCCTGACTTTC. Its protein product is CASSRGLAGDGANVLTF.

The chain links TRBV7-2 to TRBJ1-3; TRBD1 agrees at 12 bases. Germline assignment: CDR1 SGHTA and CDR2 FQGNSA. CDR3 length equals 13 residues. Trimming removed 6 bases from V and 8 bases from J; junction bases left unmatched: 2. CDR3 sequence reads: CASRGQGADTIYF. CDR3 coding DNA: TGTGCCAGCAGGGGACAGGGGGCGGACACCATATATTTT.

The rearrangement uses TRBV2 and TRBJ1-1; 8 nucleotides agree with TRBD1. CDR3 length: 15 residues. Per the germline V gene, CDR1 is SNHLY and CDR2 is FYNNEI. V trimming: 6 bases; J trimming: 5 bases; junction bases outside the gene matches: 11. CDR3 protein: CASSKGQVLWTEAFF. The DNA of the CDR3 is TGTGCCAGCAGCAAGGGACAGGTCCTATGGACTGAAGCTTTCTTT. The variable domain in full, completed from reference TRBV2 and TRBJ1-1, reads EPEVTQTPSHQVTQMGQEVILRCVPISNHLYFYWYRQILGQKVEFLVSFYNNEISEKSEIFDDQFSVERPDGSNFTLKIRSTKLEDSAMYFCASSKGQVLWTEAFFGQGTRLTVV.

This clone came up a few times. The chain recombines TRBV5-3 with TRBJ1-2, with D unresolved. TRBV5-3 is an open reading frame whose function is uncertain. Between the trimmed V and J ends, which lost 1 base and 9 bases, there was a span of 13 bases. This CDR3 has 13 residues. CDR3: CARSLIQPRCYTF. The DNA of the CDR3 is TGTGCCAGAAGCTTGATACAGCCCAGGTGCTACACCTTC.